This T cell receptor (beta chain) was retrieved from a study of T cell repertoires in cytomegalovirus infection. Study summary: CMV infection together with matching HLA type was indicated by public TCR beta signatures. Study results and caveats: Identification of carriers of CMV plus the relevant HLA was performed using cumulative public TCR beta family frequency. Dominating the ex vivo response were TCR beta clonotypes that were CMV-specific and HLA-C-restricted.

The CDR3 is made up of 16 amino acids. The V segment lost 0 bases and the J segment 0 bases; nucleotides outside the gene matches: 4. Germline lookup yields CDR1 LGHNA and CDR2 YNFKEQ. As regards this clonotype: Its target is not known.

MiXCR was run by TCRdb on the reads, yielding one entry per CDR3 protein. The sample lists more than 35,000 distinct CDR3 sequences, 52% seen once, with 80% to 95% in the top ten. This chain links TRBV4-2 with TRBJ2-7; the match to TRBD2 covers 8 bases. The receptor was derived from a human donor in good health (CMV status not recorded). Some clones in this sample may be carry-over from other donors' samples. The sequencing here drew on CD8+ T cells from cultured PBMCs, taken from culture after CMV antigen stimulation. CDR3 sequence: CASSQDRGGGSYEQYF. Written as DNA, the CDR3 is TGTGCCAGCAGCCAAGATCGGGGGGGGGGCTCCTACGAGCAGTACTTC.